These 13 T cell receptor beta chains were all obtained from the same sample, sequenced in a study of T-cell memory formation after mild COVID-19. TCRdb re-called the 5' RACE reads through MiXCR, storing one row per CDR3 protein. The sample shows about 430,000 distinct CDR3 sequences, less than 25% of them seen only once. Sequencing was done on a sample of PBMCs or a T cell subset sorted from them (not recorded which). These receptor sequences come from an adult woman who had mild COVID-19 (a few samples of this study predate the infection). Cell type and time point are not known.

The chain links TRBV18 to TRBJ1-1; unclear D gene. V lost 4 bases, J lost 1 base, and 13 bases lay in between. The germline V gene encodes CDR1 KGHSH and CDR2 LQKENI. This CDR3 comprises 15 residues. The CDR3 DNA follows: TGTGCCAGCTCACGTATACCACACCAGAACACTGAAGCTTTCTTT. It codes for CASSRIPHQNTEAFF.

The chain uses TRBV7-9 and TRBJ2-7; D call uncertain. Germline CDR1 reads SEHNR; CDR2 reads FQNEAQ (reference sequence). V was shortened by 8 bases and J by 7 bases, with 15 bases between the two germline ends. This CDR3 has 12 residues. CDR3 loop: CASASSLLEQYF. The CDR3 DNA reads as TGTGCCAGCGCGTCGAGTCTGTTAGAGCAGTACTTC.

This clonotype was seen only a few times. CDR3 in amino acids: CASSQLPGVWSDEQYF. The CDR3 coding sequence is TGTGCCAGCAGCCAGCTCCCAGGGGTATGGAGTGACGAGCAGTACTTC. The chain carries TRBV6-5 and TRBJ2-7, with D possibly TRBD1 on 6 matching bases. The ends were cut back, 6 bases at V and 5 bases at J, with 23 bases in the middle. CDR1 and CDR2 (germline): MNHEY, SVGAGI. This CDR3 has 16 residues.

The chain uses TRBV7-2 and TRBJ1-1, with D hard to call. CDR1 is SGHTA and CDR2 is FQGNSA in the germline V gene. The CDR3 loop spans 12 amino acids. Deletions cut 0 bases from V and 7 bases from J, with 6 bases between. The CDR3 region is CASSLAGIEAFF. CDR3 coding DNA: TGTGCCAGCAGCTTAGCAGGAATTGAAGCTTTCTTT.

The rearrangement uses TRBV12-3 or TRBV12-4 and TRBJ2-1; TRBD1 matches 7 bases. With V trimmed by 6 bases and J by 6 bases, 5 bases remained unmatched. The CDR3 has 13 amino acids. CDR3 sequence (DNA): TGTGCCAGCAGCTCCGGGACAGTCAATGAGCAGTTCTTC. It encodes CASSSGTVNEQFF.

The CDR3 DNA reads TGTGCCACCAGTCCGGGACTGCCAAGGGGGACCCAGTACTTC. Its protein product is CATSPGLPRGTQYF. This sequence joins TRBV24-1 and TRBJ2-5; weak D call: TRBD2 (6 bases). Per the germline V gene, CDR1 is KGHDR and CDR2 is SFDVKD. The CDR3 length is 14 residues. V gave up 6 bases and J gave up 7 bases, with 17 bases separating them.

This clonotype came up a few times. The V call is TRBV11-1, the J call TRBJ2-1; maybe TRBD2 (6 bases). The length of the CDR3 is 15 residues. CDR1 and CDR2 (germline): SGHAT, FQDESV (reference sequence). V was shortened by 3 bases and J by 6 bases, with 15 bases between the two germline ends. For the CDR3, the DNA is TGTGCCAGCAGCTTTTCGGGGACTCCCGTCAATGAGCAGTTCTTC. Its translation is CASSFSGTPVNEQFF.

The CDR3 loop reads CASSLLGDSYGYTF. DNA of the CDR3: TGTGCCAGCAGCTTGTTGGGTGATAGCTATGGCTACACCTTC. The V gene is TRBV7-2, the J gene TRBJ1-2; no definite D call. The germline V gene encodes CDR1 SGHTA and CDR2 FQGNSA. V shed 3 bases and J shed 4 bases, with 12 bases lying between them. The CDR3 runs 14 residues.

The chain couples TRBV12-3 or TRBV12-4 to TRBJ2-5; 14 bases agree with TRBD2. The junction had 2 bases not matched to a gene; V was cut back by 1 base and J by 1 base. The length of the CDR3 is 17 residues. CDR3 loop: CASSLGTSGRIQETQYF. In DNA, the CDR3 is TGTGCCAGCAGTTTAGGGACTAGCGGGAGGATCCAAGAGACCCAGTACTTC.

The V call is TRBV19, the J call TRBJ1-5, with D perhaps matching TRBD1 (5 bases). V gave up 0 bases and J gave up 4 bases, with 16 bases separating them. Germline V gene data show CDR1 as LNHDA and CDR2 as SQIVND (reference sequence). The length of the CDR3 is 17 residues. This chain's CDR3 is CASSIDFGGSRNQPQHF. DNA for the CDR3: TGTGCCAGTAGTATAGATTTTGGGGGTTCCAGGAATCAGCCCCAGCATTTT.

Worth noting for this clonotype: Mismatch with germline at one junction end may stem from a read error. CDR3 in DNA: TGCGCCAGCAGGTTGGGACAGGGGCACGACACTGAAGCTTTCTTT. Protein: CASRLGQGHDTEAFF. The chain is built from TRBV5-1 and TRBJ1-1, with 10 nucleotides matching TRBD1. Germline lookup yields CDR1 SGHRS and CDR2 YFSETQ. This CDR3 is built from 15 residues.

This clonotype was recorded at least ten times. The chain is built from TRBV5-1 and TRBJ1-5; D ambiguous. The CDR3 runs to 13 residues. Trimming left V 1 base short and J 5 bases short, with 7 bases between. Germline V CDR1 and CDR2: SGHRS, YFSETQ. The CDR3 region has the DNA TGCGCCAGCAGCTTGAACGGGGATCAGCCCCAGCATTTT. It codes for CASSLNGDQPQHF. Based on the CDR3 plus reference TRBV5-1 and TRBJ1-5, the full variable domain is KAGVTQTPRYLIKTRGQQVTLSCSPISGHRSVSWYQQTPGQGLQFLFEYFSETQRNKGNFPGRFSGRQFSNSRSEMNVSTLELGDSALYLCASSLNGDQPQHFGDGTRLSIL.

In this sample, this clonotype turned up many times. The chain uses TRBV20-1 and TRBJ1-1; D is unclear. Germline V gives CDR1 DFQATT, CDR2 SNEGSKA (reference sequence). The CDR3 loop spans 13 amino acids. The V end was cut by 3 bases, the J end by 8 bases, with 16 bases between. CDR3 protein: CSARGGVKGEAFF. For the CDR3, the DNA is TGCAGTGCTAGGGGTGGAGTGAAGGGCGAAGCTTTCTTT.